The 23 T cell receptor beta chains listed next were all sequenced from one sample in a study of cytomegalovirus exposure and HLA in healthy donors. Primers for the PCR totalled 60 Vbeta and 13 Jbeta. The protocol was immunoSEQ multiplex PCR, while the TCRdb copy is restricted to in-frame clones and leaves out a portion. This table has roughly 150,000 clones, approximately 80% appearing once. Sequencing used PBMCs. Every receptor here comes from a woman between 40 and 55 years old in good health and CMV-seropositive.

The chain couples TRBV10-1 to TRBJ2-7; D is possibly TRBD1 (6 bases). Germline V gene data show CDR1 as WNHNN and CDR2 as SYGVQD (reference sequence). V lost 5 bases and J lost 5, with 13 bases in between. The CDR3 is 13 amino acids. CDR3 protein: CASSSGQRHEQYF. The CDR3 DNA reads TGCGCCAGCAGTAGTGGACAGAGACACGAGCAGTACTTC.

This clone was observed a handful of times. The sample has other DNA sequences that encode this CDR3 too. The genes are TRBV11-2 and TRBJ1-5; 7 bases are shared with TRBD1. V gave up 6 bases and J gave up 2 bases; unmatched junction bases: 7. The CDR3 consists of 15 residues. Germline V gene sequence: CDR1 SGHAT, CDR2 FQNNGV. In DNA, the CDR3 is TGTGCCAGCAGTTCCACAGGGGCAGGCAATCAGCCCCAGCATTTT. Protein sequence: CASSSTGAGNQPQHF.

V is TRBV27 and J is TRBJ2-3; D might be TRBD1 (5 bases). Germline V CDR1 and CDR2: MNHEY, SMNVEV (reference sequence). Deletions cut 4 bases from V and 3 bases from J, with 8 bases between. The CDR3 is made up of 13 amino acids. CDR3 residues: CASSSRQTDTQYF. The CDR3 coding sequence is TGTGCCAGCAGTTCCCGACAGACAGATACGCAGTATTTT.

The CDR3 DNA reads TGTGCCAGCTCATCTACGGGACTCCTCTACGAGCAGTACTTC. Translated: CASSSTGLLYEQYF. The chain uses TRBV18 and TRBJ2-7; D may be TRBD2 (6 bases). The CDR3 sequence is 14 residues long. V was trimmed by 5 bases and J by 3 bases, leaving 14 bases between them. Looked up from germline, CDR1 is KGHSH and CDR2 is LQKENI.

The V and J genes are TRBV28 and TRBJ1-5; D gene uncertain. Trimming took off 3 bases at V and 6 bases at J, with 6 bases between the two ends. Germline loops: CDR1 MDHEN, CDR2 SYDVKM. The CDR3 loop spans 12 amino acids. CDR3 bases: TGTGCCAGCAGTTTTGGACTTCAGCCCCAGCATTTT. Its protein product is CASSFGLQPQHF.

The CDR3 sequence: CASSPRTGVGTGEQFF. The CDR3 coding sequence is TGTGCCAGCAGCCCCCGTACAGGGGTGGGTACAGGGGAGCAGTTCTTC. The genes are TRBV7-6 and TRBJ2-1, with 7 bases identical to TRBD1. CDR3 length: 16 residues. Germline CDR1 and CDR2: SGHVS and FNYEAQ. J gave up 10 bases and V 5 bases, and 17 bases lay outside the gene matches.

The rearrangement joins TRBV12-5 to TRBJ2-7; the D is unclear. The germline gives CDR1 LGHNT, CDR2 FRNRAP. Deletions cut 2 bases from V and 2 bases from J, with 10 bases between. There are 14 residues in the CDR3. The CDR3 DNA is TGTGCTAGTGGTTTGCCAGGTTTGGCCTACGAGCAGTACTTC. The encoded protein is CASGLPGLAYEQYF. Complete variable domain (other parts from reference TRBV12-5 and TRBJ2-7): DARVTQTPRHKVTEMGQEVTMRCQPILGHNTVFWYRQTMMQGLELLAYFRNRAPLDDSGMPKDRFSAEMPDATLATLKIQPSEPRDSAVYFCASGLPGLAYEQYFGPGTRLTVT.

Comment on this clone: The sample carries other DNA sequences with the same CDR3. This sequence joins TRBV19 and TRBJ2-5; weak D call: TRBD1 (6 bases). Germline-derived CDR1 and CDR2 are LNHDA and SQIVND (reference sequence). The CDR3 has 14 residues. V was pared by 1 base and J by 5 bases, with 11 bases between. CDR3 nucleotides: TGTGCCAGTAGTATAGGTCCAGGGGTGGAGACCCAGTACTTC. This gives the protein CASSIGPGVETQYF.

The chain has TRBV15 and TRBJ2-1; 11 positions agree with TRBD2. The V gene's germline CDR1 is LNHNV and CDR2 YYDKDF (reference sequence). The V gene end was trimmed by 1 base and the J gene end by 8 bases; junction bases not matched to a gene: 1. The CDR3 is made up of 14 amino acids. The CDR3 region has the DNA TGTGCCACCAGCAGAGTACTAGCGGGGGATGAGCAGTTCTTC. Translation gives CATSRVLAGDEQFF.

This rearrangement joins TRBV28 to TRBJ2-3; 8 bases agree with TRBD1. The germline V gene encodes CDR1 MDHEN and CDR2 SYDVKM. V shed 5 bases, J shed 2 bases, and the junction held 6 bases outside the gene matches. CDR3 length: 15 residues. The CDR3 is CASSTPGGYTDTQYF. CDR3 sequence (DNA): TGTGCCAGCAGTACACCAGGGGGCTACACAGATACGCAGTATTTT.

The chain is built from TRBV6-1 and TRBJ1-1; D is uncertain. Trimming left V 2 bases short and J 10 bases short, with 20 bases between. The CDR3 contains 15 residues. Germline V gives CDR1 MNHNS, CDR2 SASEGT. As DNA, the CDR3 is TGTGCCAGCAGTGAAAGGTACAGAGGGTTTCGGAGAGCTTTCTTT. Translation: CASSERYRGFRRAFF.

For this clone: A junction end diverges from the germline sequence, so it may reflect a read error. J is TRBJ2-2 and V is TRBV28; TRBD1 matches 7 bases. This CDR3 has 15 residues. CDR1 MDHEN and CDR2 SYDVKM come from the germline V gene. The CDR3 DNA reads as TGTGCCAGCAGTCTATGGGACAGAAGGGCCGGGGAGCTGTTTTTT. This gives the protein CASSLWDRRAGELFF.

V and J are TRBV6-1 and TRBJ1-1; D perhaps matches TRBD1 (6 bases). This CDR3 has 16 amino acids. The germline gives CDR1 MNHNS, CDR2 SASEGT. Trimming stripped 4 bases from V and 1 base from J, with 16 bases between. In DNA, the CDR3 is TGTGCCAGCAGTGTGGTCTGGGGGCGGACGAACACTGAAGCTTTCTTT. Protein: CASSVVWGRTNTEAFF.

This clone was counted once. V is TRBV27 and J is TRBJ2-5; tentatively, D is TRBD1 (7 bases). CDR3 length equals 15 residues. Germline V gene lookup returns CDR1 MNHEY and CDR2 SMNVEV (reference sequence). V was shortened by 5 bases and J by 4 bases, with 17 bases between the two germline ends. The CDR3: CASSPSGGLRETQYF. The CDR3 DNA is TGTGCCAGCAGTCCGTCAGGGGGGTTAAGAGAGACCCAGTACTTC.

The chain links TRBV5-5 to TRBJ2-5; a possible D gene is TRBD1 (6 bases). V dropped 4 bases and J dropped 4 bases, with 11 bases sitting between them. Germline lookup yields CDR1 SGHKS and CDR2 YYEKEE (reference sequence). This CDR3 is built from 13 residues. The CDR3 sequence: CASSPDSRETQYF. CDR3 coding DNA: TGTGCCAGCAGCCCGGACAGTAGAGAGACCCAGTACTTC.

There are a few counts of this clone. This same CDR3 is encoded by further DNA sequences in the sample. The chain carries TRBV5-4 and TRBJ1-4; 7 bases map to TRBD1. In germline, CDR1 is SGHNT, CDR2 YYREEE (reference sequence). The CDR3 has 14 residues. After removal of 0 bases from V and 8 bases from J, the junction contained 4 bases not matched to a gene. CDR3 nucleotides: TGTGCCAGCAGCTTGGGACAGGGTAACGAAAAACTGTTTTTT. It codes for CASSLGQGNEKLFF.

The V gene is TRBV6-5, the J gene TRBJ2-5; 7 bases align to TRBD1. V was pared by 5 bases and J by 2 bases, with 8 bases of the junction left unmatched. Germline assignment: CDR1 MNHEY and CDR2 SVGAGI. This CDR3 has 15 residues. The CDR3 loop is CASSGDRVGQETQYF. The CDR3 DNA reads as TGTGCCAGCAGTGGAGACAGGGTGGGACAAGAGACCCAGTACTTC.

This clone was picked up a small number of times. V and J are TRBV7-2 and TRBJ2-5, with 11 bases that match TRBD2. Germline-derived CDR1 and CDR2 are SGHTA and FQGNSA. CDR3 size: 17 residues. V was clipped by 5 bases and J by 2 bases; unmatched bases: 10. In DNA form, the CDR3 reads TGTGCCAGCAGCCTAGGGGTGCTAGCGGGAGGTCAAGAGACCCAGTACTTC. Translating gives CASSLGVLAGGQETQYF.

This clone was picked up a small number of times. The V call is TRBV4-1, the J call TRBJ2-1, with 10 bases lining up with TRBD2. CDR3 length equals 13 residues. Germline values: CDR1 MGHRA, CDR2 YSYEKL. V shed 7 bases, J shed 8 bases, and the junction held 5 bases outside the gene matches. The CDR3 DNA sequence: TGCGCCAGCACCGAGCGGGAGGGATATGAGCAGTTCTTC. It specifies CASTEREGYEQFF.

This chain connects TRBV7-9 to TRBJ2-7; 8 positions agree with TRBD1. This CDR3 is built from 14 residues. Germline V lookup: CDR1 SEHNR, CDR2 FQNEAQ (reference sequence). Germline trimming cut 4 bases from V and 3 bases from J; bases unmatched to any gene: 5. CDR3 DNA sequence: TGTGCCAGCAGCTCGTCGGGACAGGACTACGAGCAGTACTTC. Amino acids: CASSSSGQDYEQYF.

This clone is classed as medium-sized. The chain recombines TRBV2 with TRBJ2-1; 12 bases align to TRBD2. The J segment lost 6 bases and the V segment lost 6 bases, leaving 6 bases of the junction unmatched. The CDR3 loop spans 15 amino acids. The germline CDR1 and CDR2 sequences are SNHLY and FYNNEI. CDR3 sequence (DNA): TGTGCCAGCAGCAACCAGGGACTAGCGGGCAATGAGCAGTTCTTC. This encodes CASSNQGLAGNEQFF.

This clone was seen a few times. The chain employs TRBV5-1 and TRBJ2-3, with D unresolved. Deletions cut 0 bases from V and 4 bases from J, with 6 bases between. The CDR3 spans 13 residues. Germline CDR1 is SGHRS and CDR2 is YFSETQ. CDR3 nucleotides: TGCGCCAGCAGCTTGGCTACAGCAGATACGCAGTATTTT. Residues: CASSLATADTQYF. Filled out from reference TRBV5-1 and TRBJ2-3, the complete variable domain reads KAGVTQTPRYLIKTRGQQVTLSCSPISGHRSVSWYQQTPGQGLQFLFEYFSETQRNKGNFPGRFSGRQFSNSRSEMNVSTLELGDSALYLCASSLATADTQYFGPGTRLTVL.

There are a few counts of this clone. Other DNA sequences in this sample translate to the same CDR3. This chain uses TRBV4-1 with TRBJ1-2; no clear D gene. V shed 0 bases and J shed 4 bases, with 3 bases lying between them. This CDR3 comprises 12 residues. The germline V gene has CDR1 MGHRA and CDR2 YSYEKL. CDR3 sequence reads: CASSQDSYGYTF. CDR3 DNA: TGCGCCAGCAGCCAAGACAGCTATGGCTACACCTTC.